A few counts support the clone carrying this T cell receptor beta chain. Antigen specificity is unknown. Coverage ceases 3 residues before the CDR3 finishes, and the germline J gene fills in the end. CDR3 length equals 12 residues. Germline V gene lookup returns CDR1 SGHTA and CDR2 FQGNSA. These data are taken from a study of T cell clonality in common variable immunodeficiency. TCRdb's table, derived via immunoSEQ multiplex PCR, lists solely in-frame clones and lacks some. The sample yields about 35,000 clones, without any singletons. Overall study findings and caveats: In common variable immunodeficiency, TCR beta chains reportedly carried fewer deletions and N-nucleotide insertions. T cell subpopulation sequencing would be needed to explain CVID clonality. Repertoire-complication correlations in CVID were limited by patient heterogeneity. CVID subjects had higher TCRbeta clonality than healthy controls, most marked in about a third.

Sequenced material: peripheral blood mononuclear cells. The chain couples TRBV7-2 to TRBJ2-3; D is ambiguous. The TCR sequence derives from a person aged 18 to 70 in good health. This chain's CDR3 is CASSVNGQPQYF. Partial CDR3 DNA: TGTGCCAGCAGCGTAAATGGGCAGCCG.